This T cell receptor (beta chain) was profiled in a study of blood T cell repertoires in COVID-19. On the study more broadly: T cells, B-cell-depleted T cells, or PBMCs supplied cDNA or gDNA.

The germline CDR1 and CDR2 sequences are DFQATT and SNEGSKA (reference sequence). The CDR3 is 15 amino acids. V lost 3 bases, J lost 0 bases, and 5 bases stayed unmatched. Per the original methods: By means of reference gene primer amplification, nucleated cell counts were estimated. Measured with immunoSEQ multiplex PCR; TCRdb has only the in-frame clones, and not every one. V and J calls and clone size follow that table, whereas D and trimming were derived from the DNA. The data contain about 380,000 clones, roughly 91% of them singletons. Ages ranged from about 18 to 90 years, with residence in about two dozen US areas. Recovery among Cohort 3 donors was established by two negative PCRs, clearance, or symptom resolution.

Sequenced input: PBMCs or T cells enriched from blood (not recorded which). The receptor was isolated from a woman between 18 and 30 years old who had recovered from COVID-19. The chain is built from TRBV20-1 and TRBJ1-5; 7 bases line up with TRBD1. The CDR3 region is CSASPGTDSNQPQHF. In DNA, the CDR3 is TGCAGTGCTAGTCCCGGGACAGATAGCAATCAGCCCCAGCATTTT.